The clone carrying this T cell receptor (beta chain) appeared a few times. Participant-reported clinical history was the basis for cohort assignment. The sample comes from a study of blood T cell repertoires in COVID-19. About the study: Cohort 3 recovery required two negative PCRs, clearance, or symptom resolution. The United States, Italy and Spain were the sources of the acute and convalescent COVID-19 samples. Sources were T cells, B-cell-depleted T cells, or PBMCs; the material itself was cDNA or gDNA.

Germline CDR1 SGHRS, CDR2 YFSETQ. The CDR3 totals 14 residues. The V and J ends lost 6 bases and 9 bases, in that order; junction bases with no gene match: 8. The table came from immunoSEQ multiplex PCR; TCRdb's copy has only in-frame clones and leaves some out. The sample contains about 270,000 clones, more than 75% of which appear only once. The gene calls are TRBV5-1 and TRBJ1-6, with TRBD1 identical over 8 bases. The sequencing sample was made of PBMCs or T cells enriched from blood (not recorded which). This sequence was found in a woman aged 60 to 75 in a cohort exposed to, infected with or recovered from COVID-19 (not recorded which). The CDR3 here is CASTQTGDSSPLHF. DNA for the CDR3: TGCGCCAGCACCCAGACAGGGGACTCTTCACCCCTCCACTTT.